This paragraph reports one T cell receptor beta chain. Germline V gene sequence: CDR1 SGHTA, CDR2 FQGNSA. The CDR3 is made up of 14 amino acids. Unmatched junction bases numbered 8, after V lost 4 bases and J lost 10 bases. These data come from a study of blood T cell repertoires in COVID-19. On the study more broadly: The United States, Italy and Spain were the sources of the acute and convalescent COVID-19 samples.

Original data processing: Nucleated cell number was recorded as an estimate derived from reference gene primer amplification. The protocol was immunoSEQ multiplex PCR, while the TCRdb copy is restricted to in-frame clones and leaves out a portion. V and J calls plus clone size are reproduced from that table; the DNA served to infer D and trimming. The repertoire has about 15,000 clones, approximately 87% of them found once; the top ten carry roughly a third. The V call is TRBV7-2, the J call TRBJ1-1; TRBD1 matches 11 bases. The sequence was collected from a human donor in a cohort sampled during active COVID-19. Sequencing was carried out using peripheral blood. CDR3 DNA sequence: TGTGCCAGCAGCTACGGACAGGGGGCTTTTTCAGCTTTCTTT. This translates into CASSYGQGAFSAFF.